This T cell receptor (beta chain) was sequenced during a study of T cell responses to AZD1222 COVID-19 vaccine. Pooled in the analysis were second doses at about 4 or about 12 weeks. This CDR3 comprises 14 residues. V lost 9 bases and J lost 7, with 18 bases in between. Per germline, CDR1 KGHDR and CDR2 SFDVKD. A note on this clone: What it binds is unknown.

Study-wide results and caveats: Sampling that yielded the repertoires occurred only after the peak T cell response. Nearly half of spike-specific TCRs reportedly target unmutated variant regions.

Here immunoSEQ multiplex PCR was the method, and the copy in TCRdb shows in-frame clones only, minus some. The profile covers roughly 85,000 clones, with approximately 90% appearing a single time and 3.3% taken by the ten largest. Sequences were derived from peripheral blood, sampled 28 days after the second AZD1222 dose. This clonotype originated in an adult who received the AZD1222 COVID-19 vaccine. The chain links TRBV24-1 to TRBJ2-1; D might be TRBD2 (6 bases). The CDR3 nucleotides read TGTGCCACCGGAGGGGTTGGGGCTCGGAATGAGCAGTTCTTC. Translated, it gives CATGGVGARNEQFF.